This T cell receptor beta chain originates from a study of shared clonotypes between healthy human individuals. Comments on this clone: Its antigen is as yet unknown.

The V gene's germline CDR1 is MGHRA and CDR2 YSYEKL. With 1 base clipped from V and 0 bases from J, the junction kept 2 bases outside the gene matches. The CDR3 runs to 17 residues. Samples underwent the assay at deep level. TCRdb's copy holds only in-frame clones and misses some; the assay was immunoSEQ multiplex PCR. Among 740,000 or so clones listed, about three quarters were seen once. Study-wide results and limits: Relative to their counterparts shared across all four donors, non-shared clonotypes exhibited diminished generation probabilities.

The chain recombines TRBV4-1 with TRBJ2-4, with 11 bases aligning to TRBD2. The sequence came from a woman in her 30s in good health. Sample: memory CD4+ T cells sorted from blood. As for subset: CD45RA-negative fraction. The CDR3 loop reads CASSQGLAGIAKNIQYF. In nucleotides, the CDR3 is TGCGCCAGCAGCCAAGGACTAGCGGGAATAGCCAAAAACATTCAGTACTTC.